Each of the 19 T cell receptor beta chains below was sequenced from the same sample in a study of T cells after posttransplantation cyclophosphamide. Controls had myeloablative marrow grafts with methotrexate and calcineurin inhibitor, sampled at 1 year. The assay was immunoSEQ multiplex PCR, and TCRdb's table has in-frame clones only and misses some. The table has some 4,500 clones, about three quarters seen once. The material was PBMCs, obtained 321 days after allogeneic stem cell transplant with calcineurin inhibitor and methotrexate. The receptors derive from a female patient between 50 and 60 years old who received an allogeneic stem cell transplant from an unrelated donor, was CMV-positive, and had acute and chronic GVHD. Some T cells could come from the graft donor.

The chain carries TRBV5-6 and TRBJ1-2; a possible D gene is TRBD1 (6 bases). Germline V lookup: CDR1 SGHDT, CDR2 YYEEEE. V was trimmed by 0 bases and J by 2 bases, leaving 17 bases between them. The CDR3 loop spans 17 amino acids. DNA of the CDR3: TGTGCCAGCAGCTTGGTGGAAGAGGGGGTCTGGAACTATGGCTACACCTTC. It is translated as CASSLVEEGVWNYGYTF. The variable domain in full, completed from reference TRBV5-6 and TRBJ1-2, reads DAGVTQSPTHLIKTRGQQVTLRCSPKSGHDTVSWYQQALGQGPQFIFQYYEEEERQRGNFPDRFSGHQFPNYSSELNVNALLLGDSALYLCASSLVEEGVWNYGYTFGSGTRLTVV.

This clone turned up a few times. V usage is TRBV18 and J usage is TRBJ1-1; D is unresolved. The CDR3 runs to 15 residues. Deletions cut 6 bases from V and 5 bases from J, with 19 bases between. Germline loops: CDR1 KGHSH, CDR2 LQKENI. The CDR3 protein is CASSPQSAARTEAFF. CDR3 nucleotide sequence: TGTGCCAGCTCCCCCCAAAGTGCGGCGAGGACTGAAGCTTTCTTT.

The chain links TRBV4-1 to TRBJ2-1; 10 bases agree with TRBD2. Trimming took 0 bases from V and 6 from J; bases not matched to a gene: 8. This CDR3 comprises 17 residues. From germline, CDR1 is MGHRA and CDR2 YSYEKL. CDR3 sequence reads: CASSQDHSSGGINEQFF. The CDR3 region has the DNA TGCGCCAGCAGCCAAGATCATTCTAGCGGGGGCATCAATGAGCAGTTCTTC.

J is TRBJ2-6 and V is TRBV28; possibly TRBD1 for D (5 bases). This CDR3 has 18 amino acids. The germline V gene encodes CDR1 MDHEN and CDR2 SYDVKM. Trimming stripped 3 bases from V and 3 bases from J, with 18 bases between. The CDR3 reads CASSFIQGGLVGANVLTF. CDR3 DNA sequence: TGTGCCAGCAGTTTTATCCAGGGTGGCCTTGTTGGGGCCAACGTCCTGACTTTC.

For the CDR3, the DNA is TGTGCCACCAGCAGGGATCGACAGGGGGCGAGCTATGGCTACACCTTC. Its translation: CATSRDRQGASYGYTF. This chain connects TRBV15 to TRBJ1-2; 10 bases fit TRBD1. With 3 bases clipped from V and 4 bases from J, the junction kept 8 bases outside the gene matches. The CDR3 runs 16 residues. From germline, CDR1 is LNHNV and CDR2 YYDKDF (reference sequence).

The chain employs TRBV28 and TRBJ1-2, with 8 bases fitting TRBD1. The germline gives CDR1 MDHEN, CDR2 SYDVKM. The CDR3 runs 14 residues. V gave up 2 bases and J gave up 7 bases; unmatched junction bases: 6. The CDR3 DNA reads TGTGCCAGCAGTTTAAGGACAGGGCGAGGTGGCTACACCTTC. It translates to CASSLRTGRGGYTF.

V usage is TRBV2 and J usage is TRBJ1-2, with D unresolved. V was cut by 7 bases and J by 2 bases, with 11 bases left in between. The CDR3 consists of 13 residues. CDR1 SNHLY and CDR2 FYNNEI come from the germline V gene. CDR3 DNA sequence: TGTGCCAGCACGCCAAGAAGCAACTATGGCTACACCTTC. It specifies CASTPRSNYGYTF. Looking up the rest from reference TRBV2 and TRBJ1-2 gives the full variable domain: EPEVTQTPSHQVTQMGQEVILRCVPISNHLYFYWYRQILGQKVEFLVSFYNNEISEKSEIFDDQFSVERPDGSNFTLKIRSTKLEDSAMYFCASTPRSNYGYTFGSGTRLTVV.

This clone was observed a few times. The V call is TRBV7-3, the J call TRBJ1-1; D ambiguous. This CDR3 has 11 residues. V dropped 4 bases and J dropped 5 bases, with 5 bases sitting between them. Germline CDR1 is SGHTA and CDR2 is FQGTGA. This CDR3 is CASSYSTEAFF. CDR3 coding DNA: TGTGCCAGCAGCTACAGTACTGAAGCTTTCTTT.

This clone was counted between two and nine times. The genes are TRBV29-1 and TRBJ2-2; 7 positions agree with TRBD1. Unmatched junction bases numbered 6, after V lost 3 bases and J lost 8 bases. Germline V gene data show CDR1 as SQVTM and CDR2 as ANQGSEA. This CDR3 is built from 13 residues. The chain's CDR3 is CSVDPGGAGELFF. The CDR3 coding sequence is TGCAGCGTTGATCCAGGGGGTGCAGGGGAGCTGTTTTTT.

The chain recombines TRBV6-1 with TRBJ2-3, with 10 bases that match TRBD2. The CDR3 has 14 residues. The junction had 3 bases not matched to a gene; V was cut back by 6 bases and J by 3 bases. Per germline, CDR1 MNHNS and CDR2 SASEGT. In nucleotides, the CDR3 is TGTGCCAGCAGACCGGGACTAGCGACAGATACGCAGTATTTT. As protein: CASRPGLATDTQYF.

This clone is a singleton in its sample. The V and J genes are TRBV7-3 and TRBJ2-4; 7 bases line up with TRBD2. The CDR3 runs to 15 residues. From germline, CDR1 is SGHTA and CDR2 FQGTGA. V lost 6 bases, J lost 6 bases, and 11 bases stayed unmatched. The CDR3 bases are TGTGCCAGCAGACTGGGAGGGAATAGGGGAAACATTCAGTACTTC. Protein: CASRLGGNRGNIQYF.

V gene TRBV7-2 combines with J gene TRBJ2-7; D is ambiguous. V lost 1 base to trimming and J lost 0 bases, with 10 bases between them. Looked up from germline, CDR1 is SGHTA and CDR2 is FQGNSA. CDR3 length equals 15 residues. DNA of the CDR3: TGTGCCAGCAGCTTAGAAGCGCATTACTCCTACGAGCAGTACTTC. This encodes CASSLEAHYSYEQYF. Drawing the rest from reference TRBV7-2 and TRBJ2-7, the complete variable domain is GAGVSQSPSNKVTEKGKDVELRCDPISGHTALYWYRQSLGQGLEFLIYFQGNSAPDKSGLPSDRFSAERTGGSVSTLTIQRTQQEDSAVYLCASSLEAHYSYEQYFGPGTRLTVT.

This clone occurred once. J is TRBJ2-3 and V is TRBV7-3; the match to TRBD2 covers 9 bases. The CDR3 spans 13 residues. V dropped 7 bases and J dropped 3; count of bases not matched to a gene: 2. CDR1 SGHTA and CDR2 FQGTGA come from the germline V gene. CDR3 DNA: TGTGCCAGCACTAGCGGGGTTACAGATACGCAGTATTTT. It encodes CASTSGVTDTQYF.

The CDR3 region is CASYRLGVFDGYTF. CDR3 DNA: TGTGCCAGCTACCGGTTGGGCGTATTTGATGGCTACACCTTC. The J gene is TRBJ1-2, the V gene TRBV6-1, with no clear D. Trimming removed 8 bases at V and 6 bases at J, with 19 bases between. This CDR3 spans 14 amino acids. The germline V gene encodes CDR1 MNHNS and CDR2 SASEGT.

The chain couples TRBV7-3 to TRBJ1-2; 7 bases fit TRBD1. Trimming removed 5 bases from V and 6 bases from J; junction bases left unmatched: 12. Germline V lookup: CDR1 SGHTA, CDR2 FQGTGA. This CDR3 has 15 amino acids. CDR3 protein: CASSTQGGDTNGYTF. The CDR3 nucleotides are TGTGCCAGCAGCACCCAGGGGGGCGATACTAATGGCTACACCTTC.

The V and J genes are TRBV7-5 and TRBJ1-1; the table's D call of TRBD1 was not tested on the DNA. TRBV7-5 is a known pseudogene. The CDR3 totals 11 residues. CDR3 residues: CASSYSTEAFF. CDR3 bases: TGTGCCAGCAGCTACAGTACTGAAGCTTTCTTT.

V gene TRBV28 combines with J gene TRBJ2-7; the D gene is possibly TRBD2 (6 bases). Germline CDR1 reads MDHEN; CDR2 reads SYDVKM. The CDR3 sequence is 14 residues long. With 2 bases removed from V and 2 bases from J, the gap between germline ends came to 10 bases. The CDR3 loop is CASSLGGKPYEQYF. CDR3 nucleotides: TGTGCCAGCAGTTTAGGCGGGAAGCCCTACGAGCAGTACTTC.

This clone was recorded a few times. The chain is built from TRBV18 and TRBJ1-5; 8 positions agree with TRBD1. The J segment lost 2 bases and the V segment lost 2 bases, leaving 2 bases of the junction unmatched. CDR3 length equals 15 residues. Germline CDR1 and CDR2: KGHSH and LQKENI. In DNA form, the CDR3 reads TGTGCCAGCTCACCAGTGGGACAGGGCAATCAGCCCCAGCATTTT. This gives the protein CASSPVGQGNQPQHF.

The chain has TRBV4-1 and TRBJ1-3, with D perhaps matching TRBD1 (6 bases). The CDR3 spans 16 residues. V lost 3 bases and J 2 bases, leaving 14 bases between the germline ends. Germline CDR1 reads MGHRA; CDR2 reads YSYEKL. The CDR3 nucleotides read TGCGCCAGCAGCCAGTACCCACAGGGAACTGGAAACACCATATATTTT. This translates into CASSQYPQGTGNTIYF.